This TCR beta chain originates from a study of shared clonotypes between healthy human individuals. Notes on the study in general: Naive CD4 clonotype sharing across several donors was 5% to 6%. The represented genetic and exposure-history diversity was limited by the small number of donors.

Per germline, CDR1 MNHEY and CDR2 SVGAGI. CDR3 size: 14 residues. V was cut by 5 bases and J by 6 bases, with 14 bases left in between. With regard to this clone: The antigen remains unidentified.

Selected positively for CCR7 and CD45RO-negative, naive CD8 cells excluded terminally differentiated effector memory CD45RA+ cells. The table came from immunoSEQ multiplex PCR; TCRdb's copy has only in-frame clones and leaves some out. The data show about 2 million clones, about 95% seen once. Sequenced sample: naive CD8+ T cells sorted from blood. The origin of this receptor is a man between 18 and 29 years old in good health. This chain joins TRBV6-5 and TRBJ2-1; D not resolved. The CDR3 protein is CASSNQGPGNEQFF. CDR3 nucleotides: TGTGCCAGCAGTAACCAAGGACCCGGCAATGAGCAGTTCTTC.